These 18 T cell receptor beta chains were all obtained from the same sample, sequenced in a study of T cells in Graves' hyperthyroidism and ophthalmopathy. It was RNA transcripts that yielded the amplified TCR beta CDR3 regions. The HTBI set primed first-round TCR CDR3 RT-PCR. In TCRdb, the multiplex PCR reads were re-called with MiXCR into one record per CDR3 protein. Of 110,000 to 150,000 distinct CDR3 sequences listed, 22% are singletons. Sample: blood. These receptors originate from a woman aged 45-59 years with Graves' hyperthyroidism that later progressed to Graves' ophthalmopathy.

This clonotype appeared many times. The chain joins TRBV30 to TRBJ1-6, with a weak D call TRBD1 (6 bases). CDR3 length: 13 residues. The germline V gene has CDR1 GTSNPN and CDR2 SVGIG (reference sequence). V gave up 5 bases and J gave up 10 bases, with 15 bases separating them. The DNA of the CDR3 is TGTGCCTGGGAGAAGGGGGGGATGTCACCCCTCCACTTT. Translating it yields CAWEKGGMSPLHF.

This clonotype was recorded once. This rearrangement joins TRBV5-1 to TRBJ2-1, with 8 bases lining up with TRBD2. In germline, CDR1 is SGHRS, CDR2 YFSETQ. The CDR3 extends over 16 amino acids. Trimming cost V 4 bases and J 5 bases; bases outside gene matches: 11. This CDR3 is CASSRLLADIDNEQFF. The CDR3 DNA is TGCGCCAGCAGCCGATTACTAGCGGACATAGACAATGAGCAGTTCTTC.

Regarding this clonotype: This may come from a read error, since a much larger clone is one base off. The genes are TRBV28 and TRBJ2-3; D is undetermined. CDR3 length: 15 residues. Trimming shortened V by 2 bases and J by 3 bases, and 12 bases separated the two germline ends. The germline CDR1 and CDR2 sequences are MDHEN and SYDVKM. CDR3 DNA sequence: TGTGCCAGCAGTTTACCAAGCGAGCTAACAGATACGCAGTATTTT. Its translation: CASSLPSELTDTQYF.

The rearrangement joins TRBV20-1 to TRBJ1-5, with D possibly being TRBD1 (6 bases). Trimming left V 3 bases short and J 9 bases short, with 24 bases between. The length of the CDR3 is 16 residues. CDR1 is DFQATT and CDR2 is SNEGSKA in the germline V gene (reference sequence). CDR3 loop: CSASPPGAGSHRPQHF. CDR3 DNA: TGCAGTGCTAGCCCTCCGGGGGCCGGGTCCCATCGGCCCCAGCATTTT.

The gene calls are TRBV10-3 and TRBJ2-1; D might be TRBD1 or TRBD2, each matching 5 bases. Between the trimmed V and J ends, which lost 4 bases and 4 bases, there was a span of 11 bases. The germline V gene encodes CDR1 ENHRY and CDR2 SYGVKD. CDR3 size: 14 residues. This CDR3 reads CAISGPGRYNEQFF. Written as DNA, the CDR3 is TGTGCCATCAGTGGTCCGGGACGGTACAATGAGCAGTTCTTC.

This sequence joins TRBV19 and TRBJ2-2; D is possibly TRBD2 (5 bases). V was clipped by 7 bases and J by 8 bases, with 14 bases between them. This CDR3 has 13 amino acids. The germline gives CDR1 LNHDA, CDR2 SQIVND (reference sequence). The CDR3 reads CASNDARRGELFF. The CDR3 DNA sequence: TGTGCCAGTAACGACGCCAGGAGGGGGGAGCTGTTTTTT.

This clonotype was counted ten times or more. The rearrangement joins TRBV6-5 to TRBJ2-4; no clear D. The germline V gene has CDR1 MNHEY and CDR2 SVGAGI. The V and J ends lost 2 bases and 0 bases respectively, with 17 bases between them. CDR3 size: 18 residues. This CDR3 is CASSYTHSLIGAKNIQYF. In DNA, the CDR3 is TGTGCCAGCAGTTACACTCATTCCCTGATCGGAGCCAAAAACATTCAGTACTTC.

This clonotype was observed at least ten times. The V and J genes are TRBV28 and TRBJ2-7; TRBD2 matches at 14 bases. This CDR3 contains 17 residues. V trimming: 6 bases; J trimming: 4 bases; junction bases outside the gene matches: 11. The germline gives CDR1 MDHEN, CDR2 SYDVKM. CDR3 coding DNA: TGTGCCAGCAGATCCGGACTAGCGGGAGGATTTGTATACGAGCAGTACTTC. Translating gives CASRSGLAGGFVYEQYF.

In this sample, this clonotype turned up many times. The chain links TRBV11-2 to TRBJ1-6, with D tentatively TRBD1 (6 bases). The CDR3 has 14 amino acids. Looked up from germline, CDR1 is SGHAT and CDR2 is FQNNGV. Trimming took off 5 bases at V and 10 bases at J, with 15 bases between the two ends. In DNA form, the CDR3 reads TGTGCCAGCAGCCCCTACAGGGACGGCTCACCCCTCCACTTT. Translating it yields CASSPYRDGSPLHF.

This clonotype was counted many times. This rearrangement joins TRBV12-3 or TRBV12-4 to TRBJ1-5; D unresolved. The ends were cut back, 8 bases at V and 3 bases at J, with 14 bases in the middle. This CDR3 contains 14 residues. The CDR3 spells CASGPSITNQPQHF. CDR3 nucleotides: TGTGCCAGCGGTCCTTCAATTACCAATCAGCCCCAGCATTTT.

This clonotype was detected many times. The V and J genes are TRBV9 and TRBJ2-7; D is perhaps TRBD1 (5 bases). This CDR3 spans 14 amino acids. Germline lookup yields CDR1 SGDLS and CDR2 YYNGEE. Trimming removed 2 bases from V and 3 bases from J, with 12 bases in between. CDR3 loop: CASSVGPGGYEQYF. The CDR3, as DNA: TGTGCCAGCAGCGTGGGGCCCGGCGGCTACGAGCAGTACTTC.

Ten or more counts support this clonotype. CDR3 sequence reads: CASSPGQGGSSPEAFF. The CDR3, as DNA: TGTGCCAGCTCACCAGGACAGGGGGGCAGTTCCCCTGAAGCTTTCTTT. The V gene is TRBV18, the J gene TRBJ1-1; TRBD1 agrees at 10 bases. The CDR3 contains 16 residues. The V segment lost 2 bases and the J segment 6 bases; nucleotides outside the gene matches: 9. Germline V gives CDR1 KGHSH, CDR2 LQKENI.

The chain couples TRBV5-4 to TRBJ2-5, with 13 bases identical to TRBD2. This CDR3 is 18 amino acids long. V dropped 1 base and J dropped 5; count of bases not matched to a gene: 11. Germline V gives CDR1 SGHNT, CDR2 YYREEE (reference sequence). The CDR3 sequence is CASSLPLGLAGEAETQYF. The CDR3 nucleotides read TGTGCCAGCAGCTTGCCCCTAGGACTAGCGGGAGAGGCGGAGACCCAGTACTTC.

This clonotype came up many times. This chain joins TRBV27 and TRBJ1-2; 8 bases are shared with TRBD1. The CDR3 runs to 14 residues. Germline CDR1 reads MNHEY; CDR2 reads SMNVEV (reference sequence). The ends lost 5 bases at V and 4 bases at J; junction bases unmatched: 6. CDR3 nucleotides: TGTGCCAGCAGTCCACGACAGGGGCTCTATGGCTACACCTTC. It specifies CASSPRQGLYGYTF.

This clonotype was counted many times. The DNA of the CDR3 is TGTGCCTGGAGCCGGCTAGCGGGCGTCAATGAGCAGTTCTTC. This sequence encodes CAWSRLAGVNEQFF. The V gene is TRBV30, the J gene TRBJ2-1; TRBD2 matches 8 bases. There are 14 residues in the CDR3. The junction had 7 bases not matched to a gene; V was cut back by 3 bases and J by 6 bases. Germline V CDR1 and CDR2: GTSNPN, SVGIG (reference sequence).

The chain uses TRBV2 and TRBJ1-6; the match to TRBD1 covers 10 bases. Germline CDR1 is SNHLY and CDR2 is FYNNEI. The CDR3 runs 17 residues. J gave up 9 bases and V 5 bases, and 13 bases lay outside the gene matches. CDR3 bases: TGTGCCAGCAGTTACCCGGGACAGGGGAGTGCTGGTTCACCCCTCCACTTT. Its translation is CASSYPGQGSAGSPLHF.

J is TRBJ2-7 and V is TRBV6-1; the D is unclear. From germline, CDR1 is MNHNS and CDR2 SASEGT. Trimming took 5 bases from V and 2 from J, leaving 19 bases between them. The CDR3 is 16 amino acids. The CDR3 DNA reads TGTGCCAGCAGTTTTCGAACTCCCTCCCAGGCCTACGAGCAGTACTTC. Translation gives CASSFRTPSQAYEQYF.

This clonotype was recorded many times. The chain is built from TRBV13 and TRBJ2-1, with 8 bases aligning to TRBD2. The CDR3 loop spans 14 amino acids. V was pared by 5 bases and J by 10 bases, with 10 bases of the junction left unmatched. CDR1 is PRHDT, CDR2 FYEKMQ, per germline (reference sequence). CDR3 nucleotide sequence: TGTGCCAGCAGCCCAAGGACTAGCCGTACGGAGCAGTTCTTC. Protein: CASSPRTSRTEQFF. Full variable domain (remainder filled in from reference TRBV13 and TRBJ2-1): AAGVIQSPRHLIKEKRETATLKCYPIPRHDTVYWYQQGPGQDPQFLISFYEKMQSDKGSIPDRFSAQQFSDYHSELNMSSLELGDSALYFCASSPRTSRTEQFFGPGTRLTVL.